This T cell receptor (beta chain) was recorded in a study of shared clonotypes between healthy human individuals. The CDR3 extends over 15 amino acids. Germline loops: CDR1 MNHEY, CDR2 SVGAGI. Unmatched junction bases numbered 5, after V lost 4 bases and J lost 1 base. Measured with immunoSEQ multiplex PCR; TCRdb has only the in-frame clones, and not every one. This sample has roughly 2.5 million clones; over 85% occur once, and the top ten carry over 0.12%. Study observations and caveats: Naive subsets generally had larger estimated richness than memory subsets.

About this clone: Its antigen is as yet unknown.

The sample consisted of naive CD4+ T cells sorted from blood. Subset noted: CD45RA+ positively selected. This chain uses TRBV6-5 with TRBJ1-1, with 8 bases identical to TRBD1. The source is a man younger than 30 in good health. As DNA, the CDR3 is TGTGCCAGCAGTTTAGCGGACAGGGAGAACACTGAAGCTTTCTTT. Translated: CASSLADRENTEAFF.